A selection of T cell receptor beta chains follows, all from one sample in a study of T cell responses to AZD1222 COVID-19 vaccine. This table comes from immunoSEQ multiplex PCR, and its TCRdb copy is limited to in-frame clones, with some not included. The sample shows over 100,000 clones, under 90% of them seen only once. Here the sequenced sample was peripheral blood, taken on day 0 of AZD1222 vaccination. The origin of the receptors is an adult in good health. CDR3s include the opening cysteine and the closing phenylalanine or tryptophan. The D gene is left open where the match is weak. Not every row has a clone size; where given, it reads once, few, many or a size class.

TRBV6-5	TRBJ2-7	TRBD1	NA	CASSYSGTDISYEQYF	TGTGCCAGCAGTTACTCCGGGACAGACATTTCCTACGAGCAGTACTTC
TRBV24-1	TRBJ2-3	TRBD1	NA	CATSDRRTGRNWDTQYF	TGTGCCACCAGTGACCGGAGGACAGGGAGGAATTGGGATACGCAGTATTTT
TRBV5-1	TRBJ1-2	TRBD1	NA	CASSGGIWDGYTF	TGCGCCAGTTCAGGGGGTATCTGGGATGGCTACACCTTC
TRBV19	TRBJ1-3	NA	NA	CASNRAQSSGNTIYF	TGTGCCAGTAATCGGGCTCAGAGCTCTGGAAACACCATATATTTT
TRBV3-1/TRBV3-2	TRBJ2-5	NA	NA	CASSHLTQYF	TGTGCCAGCAGCCATTTGACCCAGTACTTC
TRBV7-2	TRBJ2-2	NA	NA	CASSLILGLGGELFF	TGTGCCAGCAGCTTAATTTTGGGGTTAGGCGGGGAGCTGTTTTTT
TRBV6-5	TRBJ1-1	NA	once	CASSYLQGAEAFF	TGTGCCAGCAGTTACTTACAGGGTGCTGAAGCTTTCTTT
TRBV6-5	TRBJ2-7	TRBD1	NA	CASSSPGQGGEQYF	TGTGCCAGCAGTTCCCCGGGACAGGGAGGCGAGCAGTACTTC
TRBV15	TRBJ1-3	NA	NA	CATSSDGTKTGNTIYF	TGTGCCACCAGCAGCGACGGGACAAAGACTGGAAACACCATATATTTT
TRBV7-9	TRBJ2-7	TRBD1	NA	CASSPLTGVEQYF	TGTGCCAGCAGCCCTTTGACAGGGGTCGAGCAGTACTTC
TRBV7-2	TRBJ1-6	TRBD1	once	CASSLVGTDYNSPLHF	TGTGCCAGCAGCTTAGTAGGGACAGACTATAATTCACCCCTCCACTTT
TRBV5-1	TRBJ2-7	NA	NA	CASSDFDEQYF	TGCGCCAGCAGTGATTTCGACGAGCAGTACTTC
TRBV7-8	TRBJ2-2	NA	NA	CASSLEVVGVTGELFF	TGTGCCAGCAGCTTAGAGGTTGTAGGGGTAACCGGGGAGCTGTTTTTT
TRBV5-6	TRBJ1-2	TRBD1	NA	CASSYRDRVNYGYTF	TGTGCCAGCAGCTACAGGGACAGGGTTAACTATGGCTACACCTTC
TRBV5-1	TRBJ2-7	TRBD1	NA	CASSSGTGGPYEQYF	TGCGCCAGCAGCTCCGGGACAGGGGGGCCCTACGAGCAGTACTTC
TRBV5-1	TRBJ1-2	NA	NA	CASNPSWASNYGYTF	TGCGCCAGCAACCCCTCATGGGCTTCTAACTATGGCTACACCTTC
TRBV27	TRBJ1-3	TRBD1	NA	CASSFTGTGGFSGNTIYF	TGTGCCAGCAGTTTCACCGGGACAGGGGGTTTCTCTGGAAACACCATATATTTT
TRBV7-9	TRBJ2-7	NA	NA	CASNTPGTVYEQYF	TGTGCCAGCAACACCCCTGGGACCGTCTACGAGCAGTACTTC
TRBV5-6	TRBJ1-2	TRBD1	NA	CASSPGTGGVYGYTF	TGTGCCAGCAGCCCAGGGACAGGGGGCGTGTATGGCTACACCTTC
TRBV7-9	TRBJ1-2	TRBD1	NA	CASSSLAGQGYGYTF	TGTGCCAGCAGCTCCCTGGCGGGACAGGGGTATGGCTACACCTTC
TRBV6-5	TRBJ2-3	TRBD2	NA	CASVWGLAGTDTQYF	TGTGCCAGCGTATGGGGACTAGCGGGGACAGATACGCAGTATTTT
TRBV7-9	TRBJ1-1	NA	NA	CASSLARVSGNTEAFF	TGTGCCAGCAGCTTAGCACGGGTCAGCGGGAACACTGAAGCTTTCTTT
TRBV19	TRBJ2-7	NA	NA	CASSIARAFSYEQYF	TGTGCCAGTAGTATCGCCAGGGCCTTTTCCTACGAGCAGTACTTC
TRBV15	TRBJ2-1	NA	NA	CATSPTLDDEQFF	TGTGCCACCAGCCCAACCCTCGACGATGAGCAGTTCTTC
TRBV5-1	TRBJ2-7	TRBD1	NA	CASSRLTGVFGDEQYF	TGCGCCAGCAGCCGACTGACAGGGGTATTTGGCGACGAGCAGTACTTC
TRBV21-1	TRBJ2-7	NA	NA	CASSKGKSFSSYEQYF	TGTGCCAGCAGCAAAGGGAAGAGTTTTAGCTCCTACGAGCAGTACTTC
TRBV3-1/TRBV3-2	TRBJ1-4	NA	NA	CASSQDTQAFNEKLFF	TGTGCCAGCAGCCAAGATACCCAGGCCTTTAATGAAAAACTGTTTTTT
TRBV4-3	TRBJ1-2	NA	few	CASSQEATDSDYGYTF	TGCGCCAGCAGCCAAGAAGCAACGGACAGCGACTATGGCTACACCTTC
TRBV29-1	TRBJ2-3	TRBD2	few	CSVEDGTSGGGADTQYF	TGCAGCGTTGAAGACGGGACTAGCGGGGGTGGCGCAGATACGCAGTATTTT
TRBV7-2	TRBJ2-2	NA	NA	CASSLESGANTGELFF	TGTGCCAGCAGCTTAGAAAGCGGAGCGAACACCGGGGAGCTGTTTTTT
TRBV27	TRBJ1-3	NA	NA	CASSLWGAGGNTIYF	TGTGCCAGCAGTTTATGGGGGGCCGGTGGAAACACCATATATTTT
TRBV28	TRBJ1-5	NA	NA	CASSSPNKAGFDQPQHF	TGTGCCAGCAGTTCCCCTAATAAGGCAGGGTTCGATCAGCCCCAGCATTTT
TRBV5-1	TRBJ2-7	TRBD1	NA	CASGQGVYEQYF	TGCGCCAGCGGACAGGGGGTCTACGAGCAGTACTTC
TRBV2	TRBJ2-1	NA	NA	CASSESDSKLNEQFF	TGTGCCAGCAGTGAATCGGACTCCAAACTGAATGAGCAGTTCTTC
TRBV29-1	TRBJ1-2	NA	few	CSVERAGEKGYTF	TGCAGCGTTGAAAGGGCAGGGGAAAAGGGCTACACCTTC